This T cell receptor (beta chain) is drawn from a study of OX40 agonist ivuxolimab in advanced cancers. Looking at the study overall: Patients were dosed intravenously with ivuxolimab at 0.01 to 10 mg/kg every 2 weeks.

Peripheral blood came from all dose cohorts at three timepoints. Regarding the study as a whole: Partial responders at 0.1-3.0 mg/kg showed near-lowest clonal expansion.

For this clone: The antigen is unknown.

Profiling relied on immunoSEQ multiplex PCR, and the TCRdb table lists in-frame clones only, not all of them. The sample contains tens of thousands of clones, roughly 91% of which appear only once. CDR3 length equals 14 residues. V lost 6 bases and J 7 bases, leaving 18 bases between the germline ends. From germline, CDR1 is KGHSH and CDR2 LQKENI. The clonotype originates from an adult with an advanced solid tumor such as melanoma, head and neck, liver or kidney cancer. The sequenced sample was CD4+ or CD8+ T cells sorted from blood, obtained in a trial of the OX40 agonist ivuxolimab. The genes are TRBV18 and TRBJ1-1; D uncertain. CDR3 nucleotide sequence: TGTGCCAGCTCCCGGAGTGGAGGGTACGATGAAGCTTTCTTT. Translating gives CASSRSGGYDEAFF.